The 27 T cell receptor beta chains listed next were all sequenced from one sample in a study of CD8+ T cells in alopecia areata. RNA was extracted and reverse transcribed into cDNA as the sequencing template. The protocol was immunoSEQ multiplex PCR, while the TCRdb copy is restricted to in-frame clones and leaves out a portion. Of 250,000 or so clones in the sample, roughly two thirds were seen once. Sequences were derived from CD4+ T cells sorted from blood, sampled at week 0. The receptors were sampled from a human donor with alopecia areata.

On this clone itself: The sample holds other DNA sequences that translate to the same CDR3. The J gene is TRBJ2-5, the V gene TRBV30; possibly TRBD1 for D (5 bases). Germline V CDR1 and CDR2: GTSNPN, SVGIG (reference sequence). Trimming shortened V by 5 bases and J by 2 bases, and 9 bases separated the two germline ends. The CDR3 extends over 12 amino acids. CDR3 sequence: CAWDRGQETQYF. The CDR3 nucleotides are TGTGCCTGGGACAGAGGACAAGAGACCCAGTACTTC.

V is TRBV15 and J is TRBJ1-2, with D unresolved. The CDR3 is 14 residues long. Trimming took off 0 bases at V and 2 bases at J, with 7 bases between the two ends. CDR1 and CDR2 from the germline V gene are LNHNV and YYDKDF (reference sequence). CDR3 loop: CATSRDVRNYGYTF. The CDR3, as DNA: TGTGCCACCAGCAGAGATGTGCGAAACTATGGCTACACCTTC.

V usage is TRBV30 and J usage is TRBJ1-1; TRBD1 might be the D (6 bases). V lost 5 bases and J 9 bases, leaving 16 bases between the germline ends. The germline gives CDR1 GTSNPN, CDR2 SVGIG (reference sequence). CDR3 size: 12 residues. This CDR3 reads CAWVTGTLQAFF. The DNA for the CDR3 is TGTGCCTGGGTAACAGGGACCCTCCAAGCTTTCTTT.

J is TRBJ1-5 and V is TRBV7-2; D is ambiguous. The CDR3 is 15 amino acids. From germline, CDR1 is SGHTA and CDR2 FQGNSA. The V end lost 5 bases, the J end lost 2 bases, and 13 bases lay between the germline ends. CDR3 nucleotides: TGTGCCAGCAGCCCTGACACAGTGGGCAATCAGCCCCAGCATTTT. Translated: CASSPDTVGNQPQHF.

This clone was seen more than once but under ten times. This chain connects TRBV5-6 to TRBJ1-4, with D unresolved. The CDR3 length is 16 residues. Trimming took off 1 base at V and 0 bases at J, with 10 bases between the two ends. CDR1 SGHDT and CDR2 YYEEEE come from the germline V gene. The CDR3 nucleotides are TGTGCCAGCAGCTTGTTCGCCCAGGCAACTAATGAAAAACTGTTTTTT. Protein product: CASSLFAQATNEKLFF.

The gene calls are TRBV30 and TRBJ1-2; TRBD1 matches at 8 bases. Trimming at V came to 0 bases and at J to 2 bases, leaving 2 bases not matched to a gene. This CDR3 has 14 residues. Germline V gene lookup returns CDR1 GTSNPN and CDR2 SVGIG (reference sequence). CDR3 region: CAWSVRTGNYGYTF. For the CDR3, the DNA is TGTGCCTGGAGTGTTAGGACAGGGAACTATGGCTACACCTTC.

This clone was recorded a few times. The V and J genes are TRBV5-6 and TRBJ2-6; D is uncertain. The germline V gene has CDR1 SGHDT and CDR2 YYEEEE. V gave up 0 bases and J gave up 0 bases, with 7 bases separating them. The CDR3 is 16 residues long. This CDR3 reads CASSLDGVSGANVLTF. DNA of the CDR3: TGTGCCAGCAGCTTGGACGGAGTCTCTGGGGCCAACGTCCTGACTTTC.

There are a few counts of this clone. The chain combines TRBV9 with TRBJ1-2, with D possibly TRBD1 on 5 matching bases. V was trimmed by 0 bases and J by 4 bases, leaving 13 bases between them. Germline assignment: CDR1 SGDLS and CDR2 YYNGEE. The CDR3 runs to 15 residues. As DNA, the CDR3 is TGTGCCAGCAGCGTAGAGACAGCTCCTCTCTATGGCTACACCTTC. It is translated as CASSVETAPLYGYTF.

V and J are TRBV29-1 and TRBJ2-1, with D hard to call. This CDR3 region has 12 residues. Germline CDR1 SQVTM, CDR2 ANQGSEA. The germline V and J ends were trimmed by 3 bases and 6 bases, with 9 bases remaining between them. Written as DNA, the CDR3 is TGCAGCGTTGATGGCAGACCCAATGAGCAGTTCTTC. It is translated as CSVDGRPNEQFF.

V usage is TRBV5-6 and J usage is TRBJ2-7, with 10 bases fitting TRBD1. V trimming: 0 bases; J trimming: 1 base; junction bases outside the gene matches: 10. Germline V gives CDR1 SGHDT, CDR2 YYEEEE. This CDR3 region has 18 residues. CDR3 sequence (DNA): TGTGCCAGCAGCTTGGAGGGACAGGGGTTCTTGGGTTCCTACGAGCAGTACTTC. This encodes CASSLEGQGFLGSYEQYF.

This chain connects TRBV29-1 to TRBJ1-2; D is ambiguous. The CDR3 consists of 12 residues. The ends were cut back, 2 bases at V and 2 bases at J, with 6 bases in the middle. Germline CDR1 and CDR2: SQVTM and ANQGSEA. CDR3 protein: CSVELTNYGYTF. CDR3 coding DNA: TGCAGCGTTGAACTGACCAACTATGGCTACACCTTC.

The chain is built from TRBV5-6 and TRBJ2-7; 10 nucleotides match TRBD1. CDR3 size: 15 residues. The germline V gene encodes CDR1 SGHDT and CDR2 YYEEEE. The J segment lost 1 base and the V segment lost 7 bases, leaving 8 bases of the junction unmatched. In DNA form, the CDR3 reads TGTGCCAGCGGCGTACCGGGACAGGGGTCCTACGAGCAGTACTTC. It is translated as CASGVPGQGSYEQYF.

The chain joins TRBV5-1 to TRBJ2-6, with D tentatively TRBD1 (6 bases). Looked up from germline, CDR1 is SGHRS and CDR2 is YFSETQ. The CDR3 is 15 amino acids. Trimming shortened V by 4 bases and J by 4 bases, and 12 bases separated the two germline ends. CDR3 coding DNA: TGCGCCAGCAGCCCGGACAGTCCCGGGGCCAACGTCCTGACTTTC. Its translation: CASSPDSPGANVLTF.

This rearrangement joins TRBV18 to TRBJ2-1; weak D call: TRBD2 (5 bases). V dropped 2 bases and J dropped 9 bases, with 11 bases sitting between them. Germline V CDR1 and CDR2: KGHSH, LQKENI. CDR3 length: 13 amino acids. The CDR3 sequence is CASSPFPGSEQFF. CDR3 bases: TGTGCCAGCTCACCATTCCCTGGGAGTGAGCAGTTCTTC.

This clone was seen a handful of times. The V and J genes are TRBV10-1 and TRBJ2-3, with D possibly being TRBD2 (6 bases). Germline loops: CDR1 WNHNN, CDR2 SYGVQD (reference sequence). The CDR3 has 13 residues. The V gene lost 5 bases and the J gene lost 6 bases, with 12 bases spanning the gap. The chain's CDR3 is CASSRDFRDTQYF. The CDR3 DNA reads TGCGCCAGCAGTAGGGACTTTAGGGATACGCAGTATTTT.

The chain combines TRBV7-9 with TRBJ2-5, with D uncertain. From germline, CDR1 is SEHNR and CDR2 FQNEAQ (reference sequence). Trimming shortened V by 1 base and J by 2 bases, and 8 bases separated the two germline ends. The CDR3 runs 14 residues. The CDR3 here is CASSLVVPQETQYF. DNA of the CDR3: TGTGCCAGCAGCTTAGTGGTCCCGCAAGAGACCCAGTACTTC.

This clone has a count of ten or more. Other DNA sequences in this specimen translate into the identical CDR3. This sequence joins TRBV6-5 and TRBJ1-6, with a weak D call TRBD1 (5 bases). This CDR3 is built from 12 residues. The ends were cut back, 5 bases at V and 6 bases at J, with 5 bases in the middle. Germline V CDR1 and CDR2: MNHEY, SVGAGI. The CDR3 DNA reads TGTGCCAGCAGTCAGGGTAATTCACCCCTCCACTTT. Residues: CASSQGNSPLHF.

The J gene is TRBJ2-3, the V gene TRBV7-2; 7 bases line up with TRBD1. Per germline, CDR1 SGHTA and CDR2 FQGNSA. This CDR3 is built from 14 residues. V gave up 2 bases and J gave up 3 bases; unmatched junction bases: 2. CDR3 sequence: CASSLRQGTDTQYF. The CDR3 bases are TGTGCCAGCAGCTTACGACAGGGAACAGATACGCAGTATTTT.

The CDR3 DNA reads TGCAGCGCGGCGGGACACAACTATGGCTACACCTTC. Amino acids: CSAAGHNYGYTF. The chain carries TRBV29-1 and TRBJ1-2; possibly TRBD1 for D (6 bases). V lost 7 bases, J lost 2 bases, and 11 bases lay in between. Germline CDR1 and CDR2: SQVTM and ANQGSEA. CDR3 size: 12 residues. Full variable domain (outside the CDR3, taken from reference TRBV29-1 and TRBJ1-2): SAVISQKPSRDICQRGTSLTIQCQVDSQVTMMFWYRQQPGQSLTLIATANQGSEATYESGFVIDKFPISRPNLTFSTLTVSNMSPEDSSIYLCSAAGHNYGYTFGSGTRLTVV.

This chain connects TRBV30 to TRBJ1-3, with D uncertain. Germline V CDR1 and CDR2: GTSNPN, SVGIG (reference sequence). The V and J ends lost 2 bases and 0 bases respectively, with 14 bases between them. The CDR3 spans 16 residues. The CDR3 DNA follows: TGTGCCTGGAGTCCTGTCGCAGTCCTCTCTGGAAACACCATATATTTT. This sequence encodes CAWSPVAVLSGNTIYF.

V gene TRBV25-1 combines with J gene TRBJ2-7, with D perhaps given as TRBD1 or TRBD2 (5 bases each). Trimming stripped 3 bases from V and 7 bases from J, with 22 bases between. Germline assignment: CDR1 MGHDK and CDR2 SYGVNS. The length of the CDR3 is 16 residues. DNA for the CDR3: TGTGCCAGCAGTGACACGGGTAGAAGAGGGGTGGATGAGCAGTACTTC. Its protein product is CASSDTGRRGVDEQYF.

The rearrangement uses TRBV5-1 and TRBJ1-2; no clear D. The CDR3 is 14 amino acids. V was shortened by 0 bases and J by 5 bases, with 11 bases between the two germline ends. Looked up from germline, CDR1 is SGHRS and CDR2 is YFSETQ. The chain's CDR3 is CASSLDGGKYGYTF. In DNA form, the CDR3 reads TGCGCCAGCAGCTTGGATGGAGGGAAGTATGGCTACACCTTC.

The V and J genes are TRBV21-1 and TRBJ1-1; TRBD1 reflects the table's D call only, with no check against the DNA. TRBV21-1 is a recognized pseudogene. This CDR3 is built from 15 residues. The CDR3 sequence: CASSKLPGPNTEAFF. As DNA, the CDR3 is TGTGCCAGCTCGAAGCTGCCAGGGCCCAACACTGAAGCTTTCTTT.

This chain joins TRBV5-1 and TRBJ2-7; the match to TRBD1 covers 8 bases. V was clipped by 7 bases and J by 0 bases; unmatched bases: 3. This CDR3 has 13 residues. Germline V gives CDR1 SGHRS, CDR2 YFSETQ. The CDR3 nucleotides read TGCGCCAGCGGGACAGGTAGCTCCTACGAGCAGTACTTC. It yields the protein CASGTGSSYEQYF.

This chain uses TRBV5-4 with TRBJ2-7; 11 bases match TRBD1. The germline CDR1 and CDR2 sequences are SGHNT and YYREEE (reference sequence). This CDR3 is built from 16 residues. V gave up 3 bases and J gave up 3 bases; unmatched junction bases: 8. DNA for the CDR3: TGTGCCAGCAGCTCACCGGGGGGACAGGGGGTCTACGAGCAGTACTTC. As protein: CASSSPGGQGVYEQYF.

This rearrangement joins TRBV29-1 to TRBJ2-5; D might be TRBD2 (6 bases). Germline assignment: CDR1 SQVTM and CDR2 ANQGSEA. Trimming shortened V by 5 bases and J by 5 bases, and 24 bases separated the two germline ends. The CDR3 spans 16 residues. CDR3 in amino acids: CSVLLRVAGRHETQYF. CDR3 DNA: TGCAGCGTTCTGCTTAGGGTAGCAGGGAGGCATGAGACCCAGTACTTC.

Of note for this clone: Other nucleotide sequences from this sample produce the same CDR3. This chain uses TRBV6-5 with TRBJ2-5, with D hard to call. From germline, CDR1 is MNHEY and CDR2 SVGAGI. The CDR3 has 12 residues. The V gene lost 0 bases and the J gene lost 4 bases, with 3 bases spanning the gap. The CDR3 sequence: CASSYSRETQYF. DNA for the CDR3: TGTGCCAGCAGTTACTCGAGAGAGACCCAGTACTTC.